The next 19 T cell receptor beta chains were all read from a single sample in a study of CD4 T cells in relation to SARS-CoV-2 and coronaviruses. Produced via immunoSEQ multiplex PCR; TCRdb's table is partial and in-frame only. Of tens of thousands of clones in the sample, 86% were seen once. Unexposed donor CD4+ T cells date from about 2011-2018, before the COVID-19 pandemic. Sequences were obtained from memory CD4+ T cells from PBMCs. These receptors were obtained from a human donor in good health.

The rearrangement uses TRBV7-8 and TRBJ1-1; D unclear. The CDR3 extends over 15 amino acids. Per germline, CDR1 SGHVS and CDR2 FQNEAQ. Trimming removed 3 bases at V and 6 bases at J, with 17 bases between. The CDR3 DNA reads as TGTGCCAGCAGCTTGCGGGGTTTGGCGTACGCTGAAGCTTTCTTT. Protein product: CASSLRGLAYAEAFF.

V and J are TRBV6-5 and TRBJ2-1; TRBD1 agrees at 8 bases. Trimming removed 6 bases from V and 8 bases from J; junction bases left unmatched: 12. CDR3 length: 15 residues. Germline V gene sequence: CDR1 MNHEY, CDR2 SVGAGI. The DNA of the CDR3 is TGTGCCAGCAGAGCTGACAGGGGAAATTCGGATGAGCAGTTCTTC. Translating gives CASRADRGNSDEQFF.

The rearrangement uses TRBV20-1 and TRBJ2-5; D gene ambiguous. The CDR3 totals 12 residues. In germline, CDR1 is DFQATT, CDR2 SNEGSKA (reference sequence). Trimming cost V 3 bases and J 0 bases, with 5 bases left between them. The CDR3 DNA sequence: TGCAGTGCTAGTAGGGACCAAGAGACCCAGTACTTC. This sequence encodes CSASRDQETQYF.

J is TRBJ2-3 and V is TRBV27; D is unclear. The germline V gene has CDR1 MNHEY and CDR2 SMNVEV (reference sequence). V dropped 1 base and J dropped 1 base, with 3 bases sitting between them. The CDR3 is 13 amino acids. The CDR3 here is CASSLFRTDTQYF. The CDR3 coding sequence is TGTGCCAGCAGTTTATTCCGCACAGATACGCAGTATTTT.

The rearrangement joins TRBV28 to TRBJ1-2; perhaps TRBD1 as D (5 bases). This CDR3 has 14 residues. Per the germline V gene, CDR1 is MDHEN and CDR2 is SYDVKM. Trimming took off 5 bases at V and 6 bases at J, with 16 bases between the two ends. CDR3 coding DNA: TGTGCCAGCAGTGAGGCAGGGAGGAGTGATGGCTACACCTTC. Translated: CASSEAGRSDGYTF.

CDR3 DNA: TGTGCCAGCGACGGGACATCCCTACGAGAGCAGTACTTC. Amino acid sequence: CASDGTSLREQYF. V is TRBV2 and J is TRBJ2-7; D might be TRBD1 (6 bases). This CDR3 spans 13 amino acids. The V gene's germline CDR1 is SNHLY and CDR2 FYNNEI. V was trimmed by 8 bases and J by 7 bases, leaving 18 bases between them.

CDR3: CAWRARTGTLYEQYF. CDR3 sequence (DNA): TGTGCCTGGAGAGCTCGGACAGGGACCCTGTACGAGCAGTACTTC. The chain uses TRBV30 and TRBJ2-7; 8 bases line up with TRBD1. The germline gives CDR1 GTSNPN, CDR2 SVGIG (reference sequence). The CDR3 contains 15 residues. J lost 4 bases, V lost 3 bases, and 11 bases had no gene match.

CDR3 region: CASSGSGPKTRTDTQYF. The CDR3 DNA sequence: TGTGCCAGCTCAGGTTCAGGACCTAAAACTCGCACAGATACGCAGTATTTT. This chain connects TRBV18 to TRBJ2-3; D is unresolved. Germline CDR1 reads KGHSH; CDR2 reads LQKENI. Trimming shortened V by 5 bases and J by 1 base, and 19 bases separated the two germline ends. The CDR3 covers 17 residues. Based on the CDR3 plus reference TRBV18 and TRBJ2-3, the full variable domain is NAGVMQNPRHLVRRRGQEARLRCSPMKGHSHVYWYRQLPEEGLKFMVYLQKENIIDESGMPKERFSAEFPKEGPSILRIQQVVRGDSAAYFCASSGSGPKTRTDTQYFGPGTRLTVL.

The chain uses TRBV7-8 and TRBJ2-7; 7 bases fit TRBD2. V gave up 3 bases and J gave up 5 bases; unmatched junction bases: 7. The CDR3 totals 14 residues. Germline CDR1 and CDR2: SGHVS and FQNEAQ. The CDR3 DNA sequence: TGTGCCAGCAGCTTTGGCGGGAGAGGCAACGAGCAGTACTTC. Its translation is CASSFGGRGNEQYF.

V usage is TRBV6-5 and J usage is TRBJ2-1; TRBD1 agrees at 7 bases. CDR1 MNHEY and CDR2 SVGAGI come from the germline V gene. V was pared by 7 bases and J by 9 bases, with 15 bases of the junction left unmatched. This CDR3 has 15 amino acids. CDR3 amino acids: CASILLDREGSEQFF. Written as DNA, the CDR3 is TGTGCCAGCATTTTACTTGACAGGGAAGGGAGTGAGCAGTTCTTC.

This chain links TRBV20-1 with TRBJ2-5, with D possibly being TRBD2 (5 bases). The CDR3 runs 11 residues. Germline V gives CDR1 DFQATT, CDR2 SNEGSKA (reference sequence). CDR3 coding DNA: TGCGCTGCTTGGGGAGAGGAGACCCAGTACTTC. It is translated as CAAWGEETQYF.

This chain's CDR3 is CASSPGGSNQPQHF. The CDR3 nucleotides read TGTGCCAGCTCACCAGGGGGTAGCAATCAGCCCCAGCATTTT. The chain is built from TRBV18 and TRBJ1-5, with D perhaps matching TRBD1 (5 bases). The CDR3 is made up of 14 amino acids. Between the trimmed V and J ends, which lost 2 bases and 0 bases, there was a span of 5 bases. CDR1 is KGHSH and CDR2 is LQKENI in the germline V gene.

This rearrangement joins TRBV7-7 to TRBJ2-5, with 7 bases identical to TRBD2. Looked up from germline, CDR1 is SSHAT and CDR2 is FNYEAQ (reference sequence). Trimming removed 2 bases from V and 7 bases from J; junction bases left unmatched: 10. The CDR3 extends over 15 amino acids. The CDR3 region has the DNA TGTGCCAGCAGCTTAAGCGGGACCGGTTTCGCGACCCAGTACTTC. Its protein product is CASSLSGTGFATQYF.

V and J are TRBV24-1 and TRBJ2-1; the match to TRBD2 covers 8 bases. Germline assignment: CDR1 KGHDR and CDR2 SFDVKD. The length of the CDR3 is 16 residues. V gave up 0 bases and J gave up 2 bases; unmatched junction bases: 2. CDR3: CATSDLRAGAYNEQFF. DNA for the CDR3: TGTGCCACCAGTGATTTGAGAGCGGGGGCCTACAATGAGCAGTTCTTC.

The chain couples TRBV27 to TRBJ1-1; 11 bases are shared with TRBD1. In germline, CDR1 is MNHEY, CDR2 SMNVEV (reference sequence). The CDR3 consists of 16 residues. With 5 bases clipped from V and 3 bases from J, the junction kept 8 bases outside the gene matches. The CDR3 region has the DNA TGTGCCAGCAGTCATCTAGGACAGGGGGCGGACACTGAAGCTTTCTTT. This translates into CASSHLGQGADTEAFF.

This chain connects TRBV28 to TRBJ1-4, with D perhaps matching TRBD1 (6 bases). The CDR3 length is 16 residues. The ends were cut back, 3 bases at V and 8 bases at J, with 19 bases in the middle. From germline, CDR1 is MDHEN and CDR2 SYDVKM. The DNA for the CDR3 is TGTGCCAGCAGTTTGGGGGGCGGGGGGGTGAAAGAAAAACTGTTTTTT. Translated: CASSLGGGGVKEKLFF.

This clone was seen only a few times. This chain connects TRBV14 to TRBJ2-2; unclear D gene. The CDR3 sequence is 17 residues long. Trimming removed 2 bases from V and 4 bases from J, with 17 bases in between. CDR1 is SGHDN, CDR2 FVKESK, per germline. For the CDR3, the DNA is TGTGCCAGCAGCCAATTAGGCTCTCTACTTACCACCGGGGAGCTGTTTTTT. Protein: CASSQLGSLLTTGELFF.

This clone was observed a single time. CDR3: CASSPSRYGYTF. Here the CDR3 DNA reads TGTGCCAGCAGCCCCAGCCGATATGGCTACACCTTC. This rearrangement joins TRBV28 to TRBJ1-2; D not resolved. Germline CDR1 is MDHEN and CDR2 is SYDVKM. Trimming stripped 6 bases from V and 5 bases from J, with 10 bases between. The CDR3 consists of 12 residues.

The chain couples TRBV10-1 to TRBJ1-1; a possible D gene is TRBD1 (6 bases). Trimming removed 8 bases from V and 3 bases from J, with 22 bases in between. This CDR3 comprises 16 residues. CDR1 and CDR2 (germline): WNHNN, SYGVQD (reference sequence). For the CDR3, the DNA is TGCGCCAGCCAGGATGGTACAGGGCCCTCGGACACTGAAGCTTTCTTT. This sequence encodes CASQDGTGPSDTEAFF.